The entry below describes one TCR beta chain. The antigen remains undetermined. The entry originates in a study of OX40 agonist ivuxolimab in advanced cancers. Study in general: Ivuxolimab, an agonistic anti-OX40 (CD134) antibody, was given to patients. At 0.01 to 10 mg/kg, ivuxolimab was administered intravenously to patients every 2 weeks.

Sequencing was performed with immunoSEQ multiplex PCR; in TCRdb, only in-frame clones are kept and a portion is missing. In the table there are about 80,000 clones, around 87% of which are singletons. CDR3 length: 16 residues. Germline V gene sequence: CDR1 SGHAT, CDR2 FQNNGV. J lost 4 bases, V lost 5 bases, and 10 bases had no gene match. Study-wide results and limits: Expanded clones belonging to CD8+ T cells outnumbered, on average, those of CD4+. The 0.1-3.0 mg/kg partial responders had among the lowest clonal expansion.

The source material was CD4+ or CD8+ T cells sorted from blood, sampled in a trial of the OX40 agonist ivuxolimab. The chain has TRBV11-2 and TRBJ2-2; 7 bases are a match to TRBD2. The TCR sequence derives from an adult with an advanced solid tumor such as melanoma, head and neck, liver or kidney cancer. As DNA, the CDR3 is TGTGCCAGCAGCCCCTATCGCGGGGGAGGCACCGGGGAGCTGTTTTTT. Translating gives CASSPYRGGGTGELFF.